By sample fraction, the clone carrying this T cell receptor (beta chain) is medium-sized (0.01 to 0.1%). Its antigen is unidentified. The record originates from a study of metastatic and nonmetastatic thyroid tumors. TCRdb ran MiXCR on the PCR reads. The sample contains 4,500 to 6,500 clones, around a fifth of which appear only once. The CDR3 consists of 15 residues. Germline CDR1 reads WNHNN; CDR2 reads SYGVQD (reference sequence). V was shortened by 4 bases and J by 1 base, with 13 bases between the two germline ends. Among the patients, none had received any treatment before thyroid surgery. Study-level results: Reports indicated that malignant thyroid tumors showed significantly higher TCR beta diversity than benign nodules did, in blood and tumor.

Source material: adjacent normal tissue. This TCR was recovered from a female donor with papillary thyroid cancer or a benign thyroid nodule (not recorded which). Some clones in this sample may be carry-over from other donors' samples. The rearrangement uses TRBV10-1 and TRBJ1-1, with D maybe TRBD1 (5 bases). The DNA for the CDR3 is TGCGCCAGCAGTGCGGGGGGTTCGGGGAACACTGAAGCTTTCTTT. The encoded protein is CASSAGGSGNTEAFF.